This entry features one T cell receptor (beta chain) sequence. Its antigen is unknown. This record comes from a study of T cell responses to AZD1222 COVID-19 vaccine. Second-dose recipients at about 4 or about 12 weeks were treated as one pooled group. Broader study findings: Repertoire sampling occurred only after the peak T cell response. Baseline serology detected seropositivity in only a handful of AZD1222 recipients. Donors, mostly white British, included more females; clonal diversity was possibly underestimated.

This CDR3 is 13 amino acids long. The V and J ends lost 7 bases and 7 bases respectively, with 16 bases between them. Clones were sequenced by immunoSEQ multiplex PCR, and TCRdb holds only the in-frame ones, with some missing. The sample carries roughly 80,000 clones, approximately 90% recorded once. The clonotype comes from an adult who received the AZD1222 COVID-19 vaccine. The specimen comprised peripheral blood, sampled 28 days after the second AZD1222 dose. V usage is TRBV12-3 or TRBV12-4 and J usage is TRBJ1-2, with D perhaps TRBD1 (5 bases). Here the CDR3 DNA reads TGTGCCAGCACCCTAGGGGCTACTGCTGGCTACACCTTC. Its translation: CASTLGATAGYTF.